This record looks at one T cell receptor (beta chain) sequence and its context. Antigen specificity is unknown. These data are taken from a study of T cell repertoires in cytomegalovirus infection. Study at large: Evidence of both CMV infection and a matching HLA type came from public TCR beta signatures. Overall study findings and caveats: CMV-specific TCR beta clonotypes restricted by HLA-C dominated the ex vivo response. The cumulative frequency of public TCR beta families distinguished individuals who carried CMV together with the relevant HLA.

This CDR3 is built from 16 residues. Trimming cost V 0 bases and J 0 bases, with 11 bases left between them. The germline CDR1 and CDR2 sequences are DFQATT and SNEGSKA (reference sequence). Each CDR3 protein gets one entry after TCRdb re-called the reads with MiXCR. The table has approximately 170,000 distinct CDR3 sequences, more than 15% seen once; the top ten hold roughly 20%. The V and J genes are TRBV20-1 and TRBJ1-4; no reliable D call. This receptor was taken from a human donor in good health (CMV status not recorded). Some clones in this sample may be carry-over from other donors' samples. Sequenced sample: CD8+ T cells from PBMCs. DNA for the CDR3: TGCAGTGCTAGAGACGAGACACTTTCAACTAATGAAAAACTGTTTTTT. Residues: CSARDETLSTNEKLFF.